The rows below give T cell receptor beta chains drawn from one sample of a study of blood T cell repertoires in COVID-19. Assay used: immunoSEQ multiplex PCR; TCRdb lists only in-frame clones, some missing. Of over 250,000 clones in the sample, about 87% are singletons; the top ten hold 4%. The sample was peripheral blood. The origin of the receptors is a man aged 60-69 years who had recovered from COVID-19. The CDR3 runs from the conserved cysteine through the conserved F or W. A D gene is named only where the DNA matches it firmly. Clone sizes are given selectively: once, few, many, or a class where the clone is expanded.

TRBD2 TRBJ2-5 TRBV9 . CASSAGPGGLQTQYF TGTGCCAGCAGCGCGGGCCCGGGGGGGTTACAGACCCAGTACTTC
. TRBJ1-4 TRBV21-1 . CASSRDRVGGGKLFF TGTGCCAGCAGCAGGGACAGGGTGGGAGGCGGGAAACTGTTTTTT
. TRBJ1-2 TRBV5-1 . CASSSSARSGYTF TGCGCCAGCAGCTCCTCGGCGAGGAGTGGCTACACCTTC
TRBD1 TRBJ1-6 TRBV27 . CASSPGGRYNSPLHF TGTGCCAGCAGTCCAGGGGGCCGGTATAATTCACCCCTCCACTTT
TRBD1 TRBJ1-3 TRBV15 . CATSRDRGYTIYF TGTGCCACCAGCAGGGACAGGGGGTACACCATATATTTT
. TRBJ2-2 TRBV6-4 . CASRLTSGDTGELFF TGTGCCAGCAGACTTACGTCAGGGGACACCGGGGAGCTGTTTTTT
. TRBJ1-1 TRBV5-1 . CASSLLQLNTEAFF TGCGCCAGCAGCTTGTTACAGCTGAACACTGAAGCTTTCTTT
TRBD1 TRBJ2-5 TRBV7-2 . CASSRTGGFKTQYF TGTGCCAGCAGTAGGACAGGGGGTTTTAAGACCCAGTACTTC
TRBD1 TRBJ2-7 TRBV5-1 . CASTHRQGGHEQYF TGCGCCAGCACCCACAGACAGGGTGGCCACGAGCAGTACTTC
. TRBJ1-2 TRBV6-5 . CASSYTTGPNGYTF TGTGCCAGCAGTTACACGACAGGCCCCAATGGCTACACCTTC
TRBD1 TRBJ2-5 TRBV19 . CASSSHRGTVLGETQYF TGTGCCAGTAGTAGCCACAGGGGCACAGTTTTGGGTGAGACCCAGTACTTC
. TRBJ2-7 TRBV5-4 few CASSLAGFYEQYF TGTGCCAGCAGCTTGGCAGGGTTCTACGAGCAGTACTTC
TRBD2 TRBJ2-3 TRBV7-6 . CASSLGTSGGHDTQYF TGTGCCAGCAGCTTAGGTACTAGCGGGGGGCATGATACGCAGTATTTT
TRBD1 TRBJ2-3 TRBV12-3/TRBV12-4 few CATRDRRTDTQYF TGTGCCACACGGGACAGGCGCACAGATACGCAGTATTTT
TRBD1 TRBJ1-2 TRBV6-2/TRBV6-3 . CASSFDRGGYGYTF TGTGCCAGCAGTTTTGACAGGGGCGGCTATGGCTACACCTTC
TRBD1 TRBJ1-2 TRBV19 few CASRDPRGTVYGYTF TGTGCCAGTAGGGATCCACGCGGGACAGTCTATGGCTACACCTTC
. TRBJ2-1 TRBV10-3 . CAISDLTRWQFF TGTGCCATCAGTGATCTTACCAGGTGGCAGTTCTTC
TRBD1 TRBJ1-1 TRBV29-1 . CSAVGLGGRTGSTEAFF TGCAGCGCTGTCGGTCTAGGGGGCCGGACAGGGAGCACTGAAGCTTTCTTT
TRBD1 TRBJ1-5 TRBV5-1 . CASSSGDRDQPQHF TGCGCCAGCAGCTCTGGAGACAGGGATCAGCCCCAGCATTTT
TRBD2 TRBJ2-7 TRBV5-1 . CASSQGLAGGHISYEQYF TGCGCCAGCAGCCAGGGACTAGCGGGGGGCCATATATCCTACGAGCAGTACTTC
TRBD1 TRBJ1-6 TRBV3-1/TRBV3-2 . CASSNRDRGNSPLHF TGTGCCAGCAGCAACCGGGACAGGGGTAATTCACCCCTCCACTTT
TRBD1 TRBJ1-4 TRBV9 . CASSSRTGTNEKLFF TGTGCCAGCAGCTCAAGGACAGGAACTAATGAAAAACTGTTTTTT
. TRBJ1-3 TRBV6-6 . CASSYQGDDTIYF TGTGCCAGCAGTTACCAGGGTGACGACACCATATATTTT
TRBD1 TRBJ2-7 TRBV9 . CASSPRDRDFGTGEQYF TGTGCCAGCAGCCCCCGGGACAGGGACTTCGGTACGGGCGAGCAGTACTTC
. TRBJ2-3 TRBV7-6 . CASSPERQGTDTQYF TGTGCCAGCAGCCCCGAGCGACAGGGCACAGATACGCAGTATTTT
TRBD2 TRBJ2-3 TRBV24-1 . CATSGLAGGPDTQYF TGTGCCACCAGCGGACTAGCGGGGGGCCCAGATACGCAGTATTTT
TRBD1 TRBJ2-3 TRBV19 . CASSSSGTGSTDTQYF TGTGCCAGTAGTTCCTCCGGGACAGGGAGCACAGATACGCAGTATTTT
. TRBJ1-5 TRBV6-5 . CASNQGGRNQPQHF TGTGCCAGTAACCAGGGAGGGCGCAATCAGCCCCAGCATTTT
. TRBJ1-1 TRBV6-6 . CASIPPLTENTEAFF TGTGCCAGCATCCCACCCTTGACAGAGAACACTGAAGCTTTCTTT
TRBD1 TRBJ2-6 TRBV9 . CASSAPGQGFSGANVLTF TGTGCCAGCAGCGCGCCGGGACAGGGGTTTTCTGGGGCCAACGTCCTGACTTTC